This TCR beta chain was sequenced in a study of cytomegalovirus exposure and HLA in healthy donors. As for the study in general: Samples from HLA-typed donors yielded 65 million to 85 million unique TCRs in an early data release. Study observations and caveats: V- and J-gene trimming of TCR beta was linked (in a later analysis) to a missense DCLRE1C variant. Most TCR sequences were seen very rarely across donors, but some public TCRs occurred in many.

The PCR ran on 60 Vbeta and 13 Jbeta primers. TCRdb keeps only in-frame clones here, not all; method: immunoSEQ multiplex PCR. The sample has about 110,000 clones, around 80% seen once; the top ten hold about an eighth. V shed 0 bases, J shed 9 bases, and the junction held 3 bases outside the gene matches. Germline lookup yields CDR1 MNHEY and CDR2 SVGAGI. CDR3 size: 15 residues. Note on this clone: The antigen is not known.

The receptor comes from a young man in good health and CMV-seropositive. The V and J genes are TRBV6-5 and TRBJ2-1, with 12 bases identical to TRBD2. The sample taken for sequencing was PBMCs. CDR3 bases: TGTGCCAGCAGTTACTCGGCTAGCGGGGGGGGTGAGCAGTTCTTC. Translating it yields CASSYSASGGGEQFF.